Listed below are T cell receptor beta chains from one sample, sequenced in a study of blood T cell repertoires in COVID-19. Profiling relied on immunoSEQ multiplex PCR, and the TCRdb table lists in-frame clones only, not all of them. This sample has over 250,000 clones, with approximately 90% found just once. Sequences were obtained from peripheral blood. The source is a woman aged 30 to 39 with COVID-19, enrolled during active disease. CDR3s include the opening cysteine and the closing phenylalanine or tryptophan.

v_call,cdr3_length,cdr3_aa
TRBV24-1,12,CATLAHTGELFF
TRBV6-5,11,CASSYSSEQFF
TRBV7-6,16,CASSRPYREGTEKLFF
TRBV28,14,CASSPGTVVTPQHF
TRBV5-4,13,CASSPSIGNTIYF
TRBV19,15,CASSILPGSNYEQYF
TRBV29-1,13,CSVAQGKDQPQHF
TRBV27,13,CASRGTGSYEQYF
TRBV6-5,14,CASTARGPGNTIYF
TRBV14,15,CASSRSSGRENEQFF
TRBV30,17,CAWSSGSGATSTYGYTF
TRBV29-1,14,CSVQRDSGANVLTF
TRBV25-1,13,CASSDHRWETQYF
TRBV12-3/TRBV12-4,12,CASSLGQGSAFF
TRBV11-2,14,CASSFDQGRNEQFF
TRBV19,15,CASSIGQSINQPQHF
TRBV15,15,CATSRVPGGVYGYTF
TRBV5-4,13,CASSSGQGDGYTF
TRBV19,14,CASSILAAAGELFF
TRBV3-1/TRBV3-2,15,CASSQEGSGVDEQFF
TRBV29-1,13,CSVDGLATHEQYF
TRBV11-3,17,CASSSVWSGSLPGELFF
TRBV5-1,14,CASSPQGDYTEAFF
TRBV2,14,CASSAAGGARVAFF
TRBV7-9,11,CASSPEYEQYF
TRBV5-1,16,CASSLADRALGETQYF
TRBV29-1,12,CSVQSTGYEQYF
TRBV10-3,12,CAMSGGTDTQYF
TRBV11-2,15,CASSNRDRGYNEQFF
TRBV6-5,14,CASNRENGANVLTF
TRBV24-1,14,CATSEPGGEDTQYF
TRBV6-1,14,CASSDGQATGELFF